Below are 12 T cell receptor beta chains sequenced from a single sample in a study of blood T cell repertoires in COVID-19 (dated by TCRdb to the early 2020s). The library was obtained by the immunoSEQ multiplex PCR assay. Not all clones reach the TCRdb copy of this immuneACCESS table, which keeps in-frame sequences only. Checked studies attribute under half of the gap to unresolved V genes and leave the rest unexplained. This sample lists about 270,000 clones; 83% were detected once. The ten largest clonotypes hold roughly 9.4% of the sample. The sequenced sample was peripheral blood. The receptors originated from a woman in her forties or fifties who had recovered from COVID-19.

This rearrangement joins TRBV30 to TRBJ2-7; TRBD2 aligns across 12 bases. This CDR3 region has 16 residues. V was pared by 0 bases and J by 4 bases, with 7 bases of the junction left unmatched. Germline CDR1 and CDR2: GTSNPN and SVGIG (reference sequence). CDR3 loop: CAWSVDLAGGSYEQYF. The DNA for the CDR3 is TGTGCCTGGAGTGTCGACCTAGCGGGAGGGTCGTACGAGCAGTACTTC. The whole variable domain, remainder taken from reference TRBV30 and TRBJ2-7, is SQTIHQWPATLVQPVGSPLSLECTVEGTSNPNLYWYRQAAGRGLQLLFYSVGIGQISSEVPQNLSASRPQDRQFILSSKKLLLSDSGFYLCAWSVDLAGGSYEQYFGPGTRLTVT.

This rearrangement joins TRBV7-2 to TRBJ2-5, with D unclear. V was shortened by 5 bases and J by 5 bases, with 12 bases between the two germline ends. The CDR3 loop spans 13 amino acids. The germline CDR1 and CDR2 sequences are SGHTA and FQGNSA. Written as DNA, the CDR3 is TGTGCCAGCAGCCCAACTTCCCTTGAGACCCAGTACTTC. Translated: CASSPTSLETQYF.

About this clone: In the same sample, other DNA sequences code for this CDR3. This chain connects TRBV5-6 to TRBJ2-7; 11 bases are a match to TRBD2. V was clipped by 3 bases and J by 1 base; unmatched bases: 12. CDR3 length: 18 residues. Germline-derived CDR1 and CDR2 are SGHDT and YYEEEE. The CDR3 sequence is CASSSGASGGFSSYEQYF. The CDR3, as DNA: TGTGCCAGCAGCTCCGGGGCTAGCGGGGGGTTCTCGTCCTACGAGCAGTACTTC.

The V and J genes are TRBV5-4 and TRBJ1-5; 7 positions match TRBD1. This CDR3 is built from 16 residues. Germline V gene sequence: CDR1 SGHNT, CDR2 YYREEE (reference sequence). Trimming took 4 bases from V and 4 from J; bases not matched to a gene: 11. The CDR3 is CASSLGGRGVNQPQHF. The CDR3 region has the DNA TGTGCCAGCAGCCTAGGTGGCAGGGGGGTAAATCAGCCCCAGCATTTT. The full variable domain, completed using reference TRBV5-4 and TRBJ1-5, is ETGVTQSPTHLIKTRGQQVTLRCSSQSGHNTVSWYQQALGQGPQFIFQYYREEENGRGNFPPRFSGLQFPNYSSELNVNALELDDSALYLCASSLGGRGVNQPQHFGDGTRLSIL.

This sequence joins TRBV19 and TRBJ1-1; the D is unclear. Germline-derived CDR1 and CDR2 are LNHDA and SQIVND (reference sequence). Trimming shortened V by 7 bases and J by 4 bases, and 19 bases separated the two germline ends. CDR3 size: 15 residues. In DNA, the CDR3 is TGTGCCAGTACCCGGGGTGAAGTACGGGGCACTGAAGCTTTCTTT. Its translation: CASTRGEVRGTEAFF.

The V call is TRBV5-1, the J call TRBJ2-5; D gene ambiguous. Per the germline V gene, CDR1 is SGHRS and CDR2 is YFSETQ. Trimming pared 0 bases from V and 1 base from J, leaving 7 bases between. The CDR3 consists of 14 residues. The CDR3 spells CASSLATAQETQYF. CDR3 bases: TGCGCCAGCAGCTTGGCCACAGCCCAAGAGACCCAGTACTTC.

This sequence joins TRBV28 and TRBJ1-1, with TRBD1 matching over 8 bases. This CDR3 has 15 amino acids. Germline values: CDR1 MDHEN, CDR2 SYDVKM. V shed 5 bases and J 6 bases; nucleotides not matched to a gene: 11. The chain's CDR3 is CASSPHAGGVSEAFF. CDR3 DNA: TGTGCCAGCAGTCCCCATGCAGGGGGCGTCTCTGAAGCTTTCTTT.

The chain is built from TRBV30 and TRBJ1-2, with 9 nucleotides matching TRBD1. J gave up 2 bases and V 5 bases, and 24 bases lay outside the gene matches. CDR1 GTSNPN and CDR2 SVGIG come from the germline V gene (reference sequence). The CDR3 contains 20 residues. The CDR3 DNA reads as TGTGCCTGGGGGAGGACTGCGAGGGGGACAGGGTCCTCTCTCAACTATGGCTACACCTTC. This gives the protein CAWGRTARGTGSSLNYGYTF.

The chain is built from TRBV4-3 and TRBJ1-4; D uncertain. Germline V gene sequence: CDR1 LGHNA, CDR2 YSLEER. V was clipped by 1 base and J by 5 bases, with 11 bases between them. The CDR3 consists of 15 residues. CDR3 sequence (DNA): TGCGCCAGCAGCCAAGGGGGAGCGGGGAATGAAAAACTGTTTTTT. Its protein product is CASSQGGAGNEKLFF.

The CDR3 DNA follows: TGTGCCAGCGGAGGGGGGGGCGACACTGAAGCTTTCTTT. This encodes CASGGGGDTEAFF. This chain links TRBV11-1 with TRBJ1-1, with D maybe TRBD1 (6 bases). V lost 8 bases, J lost 3 bases, and 13 bases lay in between. The CDR3 is 13 amino acids. Germline V gives CDR1 SGHAT, CDR2 FQDESV (reference sequence).

The table lists this clone with a count of one. This chain joins TRBV10-3 and TRBJ1-6; TRBD1 aligns across 11 bases. The CDR3 sequence is 15 residues long. Germline loops: CDR1 ENHRY, CDR2 SYGVKD. The J segment lost 5 bases and the V segment lost 6 bases, leaving 3 bases of the junction unmatched. The CDR3 DNA reads as TGTGCCATCAGGGGACAGGGGGAGAATAATTCACCCCTCCACTTT. Protein: CAIRGQGENNSPLHF.

V and J are TRBV24-1 and TRBJ2-1; 9 nucleotides line up with TRBD2. Germline trimming cut 0 bases from V and 6 bases from J; bases unmatched to any gene: 11. CDR1 and CDR2 (germline): KGHDR, SFDVKD. The CDR3 runs 18 residues. The CDR3 loop reads CATSDLSLAGNSVNEQFF. The CDR3 nucleotides are TGTGCCACCAGTGATTTGAGTCTAGCGGGAAATTCCGTCAATGAGCAGTTCTTC.